Described below is a single TCR beta chain sequence and its context. TCRdb reanalysed the 5' RACE reads using MiXCR and keeps one entry per CDR3 protein. The sample lists a few hundred thousand distinct CDR3 sequences, under 20% occurring once. The sample belongs to a study of CD8 T cells in ankylosing spondylitis. Germline V lookup: CDR1 SGHVS, CDR2 FNYEAQ. CDR3 length: 16 amino acids. Trimming cost V 2 bases and J 2 bases; bases outside gene matches: 9. This TCR was recovered from a male donor with ankylosing spondylitis or in good health (not recorded which). V usage is TRBV7-6 and J usage is TRBJ2-7, with 7 bases fitting TRBD1. The sequenced sample consisted of blood, either unsorted or a sorted T cell fraction (not recorded which). CDR3 protein: CASSLSGTDLPYEQYF. The CDR3 DNA reads TGTGCCAGCAGCTTAAGTGGGACAGACCTTCCCTACGAGCAGTACTTC.